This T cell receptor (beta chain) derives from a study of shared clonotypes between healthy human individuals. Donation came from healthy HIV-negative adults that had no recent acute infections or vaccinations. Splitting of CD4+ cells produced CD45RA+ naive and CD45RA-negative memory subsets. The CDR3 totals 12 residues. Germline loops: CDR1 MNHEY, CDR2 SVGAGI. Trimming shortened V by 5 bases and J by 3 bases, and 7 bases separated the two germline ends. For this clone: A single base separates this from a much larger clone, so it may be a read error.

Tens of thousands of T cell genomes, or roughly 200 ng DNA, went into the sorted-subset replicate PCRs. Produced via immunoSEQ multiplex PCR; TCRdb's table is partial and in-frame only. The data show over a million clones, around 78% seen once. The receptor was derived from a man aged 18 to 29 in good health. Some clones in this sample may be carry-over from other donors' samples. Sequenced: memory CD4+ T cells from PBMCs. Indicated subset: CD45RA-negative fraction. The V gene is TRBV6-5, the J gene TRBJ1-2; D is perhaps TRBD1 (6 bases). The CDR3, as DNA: TGTGCCAGCAGTCCAGGGGACTATGGCTACACCTTC. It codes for CASSPGDYGYTF.